This TCR beta chain was documented in a study of T cell repertoires in cytomegalovirus infection. On the study more broadly: CMV epitopes used comprised recently identified HLA-C-restricted ones and well-studied HLA-B-restricted ones. Public TCR beta signatures indicated both CMV infection and matching HLA type. Study findings and constraints: In two of eight donors, the top clonotype was HLA-C-restricted CMV-specific. Summed frequency of shared TCR beta families picked out CMV carriers who also had the relevant HLA.

TCRdb reprocessed the reads via MiXCR and lists one record per CDR3 protein. This table holds approximately 910,000 distinct CDR3 sequences, less than 35% found once. This clonotype has a handful of counts. Its specificity is unknown. The sample here was cultured CD8+ T cells from PBMCs, taken from culture after CMV antigen stimulation. The receptor's source is a human donor in good health (CMV status not recorded). Some clones in this sample may be carry-over from other donors' samples.

The CDR3 region has the DNA TGTGCCAGCAGCTTGGGCGCCACAGGGACGAAGTATGGAATTGAGCAGTTCTTC. It codes for CASSLGATGTKYGIEQFF. The V and J genes are TRBV5-4 and TRBJ2-1; D is possibly TRBD1 (6 bases). The ends were cut back, 0 bases at V and 9 bases at J, with 25 bases in the middle. Germline CDR1 reads SGHNT; CDR2 reads YYREEE (reference sequence). The CDR3 is 18 residues long.